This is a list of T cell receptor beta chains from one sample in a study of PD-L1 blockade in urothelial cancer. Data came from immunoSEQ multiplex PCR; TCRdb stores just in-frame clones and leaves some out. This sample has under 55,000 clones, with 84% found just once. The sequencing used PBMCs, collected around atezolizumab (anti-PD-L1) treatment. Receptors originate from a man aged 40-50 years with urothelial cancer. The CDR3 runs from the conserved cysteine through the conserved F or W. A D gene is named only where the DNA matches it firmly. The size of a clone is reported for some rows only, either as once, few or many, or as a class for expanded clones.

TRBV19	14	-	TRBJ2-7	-	CASSIVLEDYEQYF	TGTGCCAGTAGTATCGTTCTGGAGGACTACGAGCAGTACTTC
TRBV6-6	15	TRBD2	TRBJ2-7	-	CASSGTSGPSDEQYF	TGTGCCAGCAGTGGGACTAGCGGACCCTCGGACGAGCAGTACTTC
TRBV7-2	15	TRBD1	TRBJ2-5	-	CASSYPTGGTETQYF	TGTGCCAGCAGCTATCCAACAGGGGGCACAGAGACCCAGTACTTC
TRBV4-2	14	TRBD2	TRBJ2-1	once	CASSQSGGVDEQFF	TGTGCCAGCAGCCAGAGCGGGGGCGTGGATGAGCAGTTCTTC
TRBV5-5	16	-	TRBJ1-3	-	CASSSGRDYSGNTIYF	TGTGCCAGCAGCTCGGGTCGGGACTACTCTGGAAACACCATATATTTT
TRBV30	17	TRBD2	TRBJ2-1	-	CAWSVLAGPRVNNEQFF	TGTGCCTGGAGTGTACTAGCGGGACCCCGAGTGAACAATGAGCAGTTCTTC
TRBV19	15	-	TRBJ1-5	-	CASIEVGQGNQPQHF	TGTGCCAGTATCGAAGTAGGCCAGGGCAATCAGCCCCAGCATTTT
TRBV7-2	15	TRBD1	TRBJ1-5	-	CASSRQGQVNQPQHF	TGTGCCAGCAGCCGACAGGGCCAAGTCAATCAGCCCCAGCATTTT
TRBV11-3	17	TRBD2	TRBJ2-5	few	CASSSGLAGGPGETQYF	TGTGCCAGCAGCTCTGGACTAGCGGGAGGGCCAGGAGAGACCCAGTACTTC
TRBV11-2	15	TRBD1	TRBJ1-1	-	CASAGQGELNTEAFF	TGTGCCAGCGCCGGGCAGGGGGAGCTGAACACTGAAGCTTTCTTT
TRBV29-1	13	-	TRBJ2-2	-	CSVDPANTGELFF	TGCAGCGTTGATCCCGCGAACACCGGGGAGCTGTTTTTT
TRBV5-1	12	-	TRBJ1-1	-	CASSLGTGEAFF	TGCGCCAGCAGCTTGGGTACGGGTGAAGCTTTCTTT
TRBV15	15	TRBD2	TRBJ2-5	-	CAPWGREAIRKTQYF	TGTGCCCCCTGGGGGCGGGAGGCCATTAGAAAGACCCAGTACTTC
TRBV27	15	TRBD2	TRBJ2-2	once	CASWQSGGVSGELFF	TGTGCCAGCTGGCAAAGCGGGGGAGTCTCCGGGGAGCTGTTTTTT
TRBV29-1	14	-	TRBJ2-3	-	CSVEETGRGDTQYF	TGCAGCGTTGAAGAAACAGGGAGGGGAGATACGCAGTATTTT
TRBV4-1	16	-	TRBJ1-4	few	CASSQIDGLNNEKLFF	TGCGCCAGCAGCCAGATCGACGGGTTAAATAATGAAAAACTGTTTTTT
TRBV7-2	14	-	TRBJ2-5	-	CASSLYRPEETQYF	TGTGCCAGCAGCTTATACAGGCCAGAAGAGACCCAGTACTTC
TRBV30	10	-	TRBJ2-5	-	CAWGRETQYF	TGTGCCTGGGGCAGGGAGACCCAGTACTTC
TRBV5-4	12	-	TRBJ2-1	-	CASSLIDNEQFF	TGTGCCAGCAGCTTGATCGACAATGAGCAGTTCTTC
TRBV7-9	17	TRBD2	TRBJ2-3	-	CASSLWRTSGSADTQYF	TGTGCCAGCAGCTTATGGAGGACTAGCGGGAGCGCAGATACGCAGTATTTT
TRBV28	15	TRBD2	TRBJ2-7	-	CASSFEASGSYEQYF	TGTGCCAGCAGTTTTGAGGCTAGCGGATCCTACGAGCAGTACTTC
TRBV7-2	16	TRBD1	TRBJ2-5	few	CASSLAGQGVLETQYF	TGTGCCAGCAGCTTAGCAGGACAGGGGGTATTAGAGACCCAGTACTTC
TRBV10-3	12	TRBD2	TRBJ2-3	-	CAIEAGGGTQYF	TGTGCCATCGAGGCGGGAGGCGGCACGCAGTATTTT
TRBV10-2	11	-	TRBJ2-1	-	CASEGSGEQFF	TGCGCCAGCGAGGGTAGCGGTGAGCAGTTCTTC
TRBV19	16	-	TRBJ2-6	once	CASSTSGSFGANVLTF	TGTGCCAGTAGTACCAGCGGTAGCTTTGGGGCCAACGTCCTGACTTTC
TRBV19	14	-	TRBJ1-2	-	CASSIGRGHRGYTF	TGTGCCAGTAGTATTGGTCGGGGTCATCGCGGCTACACCTTC
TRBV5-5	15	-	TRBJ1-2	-	CASSLGGWPDYGYTF	TGTGCCAGCAGCTTGGGGGGCTGGCCCGACTATGGCTACACCTTC
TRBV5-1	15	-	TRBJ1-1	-	CASSLAVRGDTEAFF	TGCGCCAGCAGCTTGGCGGTGCGGGGGGACACTGAAGCTTTCTTT
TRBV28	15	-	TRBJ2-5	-	CASSFGRGYQETQYF	TGTGCCAGCAGTTTCGGCAGGGGCTACCAAGAGACCCAGTACTTC
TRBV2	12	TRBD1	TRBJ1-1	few	CASSLLDREAFF	TGTGCCAGCAGCCTATTGGACAGGGAAGCTTTCTTT
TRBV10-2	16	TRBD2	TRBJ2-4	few	CASGPSGRNAKNIQYF	TGCGCCAGCGGGCCTAGCGGGAGAAACGCCAAAAACATTCAGTACTTC
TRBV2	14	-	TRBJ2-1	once	CASSGGLGYNEQFF	TGTGCCAGCAGTGGGGGCCTGGGCTACAATGAGCAGTTCTTC
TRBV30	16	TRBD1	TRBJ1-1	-	CAWSPGTGGMNTEAFF	TGTGCCTGGAGTCCCGGGACAGGGGGGATGAACACTGAAGCTTTCTTT
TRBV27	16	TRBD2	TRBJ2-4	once	CASSLVTSGRNGIQYF	TGTGCCAGCAGTTTAGTCACTAGCGGGAGGAACGGCATTCAGTACTTC
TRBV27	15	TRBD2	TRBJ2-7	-	CASSLGLAGNYEQYF	TGTGCCAGCAGTTTAGGGCTAGCGGGAAACTACGAGCAGTACTTC
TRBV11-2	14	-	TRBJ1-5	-	CASSLDRHNQPQHF	TGTGCCAGCAGCTTAGACAGACACAATCAGCCCCAGCATTTT
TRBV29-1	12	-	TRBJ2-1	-	CSWAGGGNEQFF	TGCAGCTGGGCCGGGGGAGGCAATGAGCAGTTCTTC
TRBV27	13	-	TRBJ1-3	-	CASSLNTGNTIYF	TGTGCCAGTTCCCTCAACACTGGAAACACCATATATTTT
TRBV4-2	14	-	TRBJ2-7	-	CASSQVPDAYEQYF	TGTGCCAGCAGCCAAGTACCAGATGCCTACGAGCAGTACTTC
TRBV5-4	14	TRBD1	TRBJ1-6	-	CASSYPGQGAGLHF	TGTGCCAGCAGCTACCCGGGACAGGGGGCCGGACTCCACTTT
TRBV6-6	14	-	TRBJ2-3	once	CASTLTGITDTQYF	TGTGCCAGCACCCTGACAGGAATCACAGATACGCAGTATTTT
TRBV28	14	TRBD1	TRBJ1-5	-	CASSPTGVRQPQHF	TGTGCCAGCAGCCCTACAGGGGTGCGGCAGCCCCAGCATTTT
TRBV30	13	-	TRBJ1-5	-	CAVGRGNYQPQHF	TGTGCCGTTGGTAGGGGGAACTATCAGCCCCAGCATTTT
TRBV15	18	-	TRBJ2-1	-	CATSRDPSGGISYNEQFF	TGTGCCACCAGCAGAGACCCTTCTGGAGGGATCTCCTACAATGAGCAGTTCTTC
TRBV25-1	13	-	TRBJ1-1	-	CASSDLPGTEAFF	TGTGCCAGCAGTGATCTCCCAGGCACTGAAGCTTTCTTT
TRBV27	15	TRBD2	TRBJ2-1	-	CASSIPGLGFFEQFF	TGTGCCAGCAGTATACCGGGACTAGGGTTTTTCGAGCAGTTCTTC
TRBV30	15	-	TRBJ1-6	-	CAWRIQAGDNSPLHF	TGTGCCTGGAGAATTCAGGCAGGGGATAATTCACCCCTCCACTTT
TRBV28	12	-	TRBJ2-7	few	CASSGGQYEQYF	TGTGCCAGCAGCGGGGGACAGTACGAGCAGTACTTC
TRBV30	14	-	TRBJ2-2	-	CAWRPGQVTGELFF	TGTGCCTGGCGGCCGGGACAAGTGACCGGGGAGCTGTTTTTT
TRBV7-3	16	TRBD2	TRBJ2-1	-	CASSASLAGVMNEQFF	TGTGCCAGCAGCGCCAGTCTAGCGGGAGTAATGAATGAGCAGTTCTTC
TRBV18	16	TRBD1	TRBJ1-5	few	CASSPPGQGVDQPQHF	TGTGCCAGCTCACCACCGGGACAGGGAGTCGATCAGCCCCAGCATTTT
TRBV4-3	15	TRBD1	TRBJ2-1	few	CASSQEGGWGNEQFF	TGCGCCAGCAGCCAAGAAGGGGGCTGGGGTAATGAGCAGTTCTTC
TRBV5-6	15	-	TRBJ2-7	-	CASSLGRPSSYEQYF	TGTGCCAGCAGCTTGGGGAGGCCTAGCTCCTACGAGCAGTACTTC